The clone carrying this T cell receptor (beta chain) was seen a handful of times. Its antigen remains unidentified. These data are taken from a study of regulatory T cells in long-lasting Graves disease. To make TCR beta libraries, researchers used iRepertoire HTBI primers and Arm-PCR of CDR3 regions. TCRdb processed the multiplex PCR reads anew with MiXCR; each CDR3 protein has one entry. The sample shows fewer than 450,000 distinct CDR3 sequences, less than 25% of them seen only once. This CDR3 is built from 14 residues. Germline V lookup: CDR1 SEHNR, CDR2 FQNEAQ (reference sequence). With 4 bases removed from V and 3 bases from J, the gap between germline ends came to 13 bases. Time point here: persistent/refractory GD, antithyroid drugs over 5 years with positive TRAb. With RNA extracted from PBMCs as input, the TCR library was made. Whole-study results and caveats: Persistent patients shared fewer than 3,500 public clonotypes among themselves. Newly diagnosed patients shared fewer, at approximately 970. Gene preferences differed: TRBV28, TRBJ1-2, TRBJ2-5 in persistent cases.

The chain joins TRBV7-9 to TRBJ2-7; D might be TRBD1 or TRBD2, each matching 5 bases. The receptor's source is a female donor with Graves disease. Material: peripheral blood mononuclear cells (PBMCs), obtained when the disease was refractory, from a patient treated with antithyroid drugs. DNA for the CDR3: TGTGCCAGCAGCTCTCTTCAGGGAGTCTACGAGCAGTACTTC. This gives the protein CASSSLQGVYEQYF.